The clone carrying this T cell receptor beta chain was recorded at least ten times. Antigen specificity is unknown. This sample is drawn from a study of CD8 T cells in ankylosing spondylitis. Study-level points and caveats: Ankylosing spondylitis blood seemed to carry a telltale TCR beta motif made of under ten highly homologous variants. Disease-linked clones bore a CD8+ phenotype and were relatively rare in peripheral blood. Earlier studies detected some motif variants in reactive arthritis synovial fluid and blood.

As the method for making TCR beta libraries, quantitative 5'-RACE with molecular barcodes was used. Via MiXCR, TCRdb re-called the 5' RACE reads, giving one row per CDR3 protein. The data show approximately 69,000 distinct CDR3 sequences, about 5.7% seen once. The sequenced material came from blood, either unsorted or a sorted T cell fraction (not recorded which). The receptor's source is a male donor with ankylosing spondylitis or in good health (not recorded which).

DNA of the CDR3: TGTGCCAGCAGTTACTCTGGGACAGTCTTTTACGAGCAGTACTTC. Amino acids: CASSYSGTVFYEQYF. The V and J genes are TRBV6-2 or TRBV6-3 and TRBJ2-7; TRBD1 matches at 7 bases. The CDR3 runs 15 residues. Per germline, CDR1 MNHEY and CDR2 SVGEGT. The trim removed 0 bases at V and 4 bases at J, leaving 6 bases unmatched.